This section outlines one TCR beta chain sequence together with its context. These data originate in a study of blood T cell repertoires in COVID-19. Study-level information: Researchers got acute and convalescent COVID-19 samples from the United States, Italy and Spain. Sources were T cells, B-cell-depleted T cells, or PBMCs; the material itself was cDNA or gDNA.

As originally analysed: Reference gene primer amplification gave nucleated cell count estimates. Some clones are missing from TCRdb's copy, which holds only in-frame ones; the method was immunoSEQ multiplex PCR. V and J calls and clone size are given by that table; D and trimming were obtained from the DNA. This sample has about 140,000 clones, with over 70% found just once. CDR1 SGHKS and CDR2 YYEKEE come from the germline V gene (reference sequence). The CDR3 spans 12 residues. The V end lost 4 bases, the J end lost 6 bases, and 10 bases lay between the germline ends. The V and J genes are TRBV5-5 and TRBJ1-1, with D hard to call. The source of this sequence is a woman between 50 and 59 years old with acute or convalescent COVID-19. Sequenced input: peripheral blood. In DNA, the CDR3 is TGTGCCAGCAGCCCGTGGGGAGCTGAAGCTTTCTTT. Residues: CASSPWGAEAFF.